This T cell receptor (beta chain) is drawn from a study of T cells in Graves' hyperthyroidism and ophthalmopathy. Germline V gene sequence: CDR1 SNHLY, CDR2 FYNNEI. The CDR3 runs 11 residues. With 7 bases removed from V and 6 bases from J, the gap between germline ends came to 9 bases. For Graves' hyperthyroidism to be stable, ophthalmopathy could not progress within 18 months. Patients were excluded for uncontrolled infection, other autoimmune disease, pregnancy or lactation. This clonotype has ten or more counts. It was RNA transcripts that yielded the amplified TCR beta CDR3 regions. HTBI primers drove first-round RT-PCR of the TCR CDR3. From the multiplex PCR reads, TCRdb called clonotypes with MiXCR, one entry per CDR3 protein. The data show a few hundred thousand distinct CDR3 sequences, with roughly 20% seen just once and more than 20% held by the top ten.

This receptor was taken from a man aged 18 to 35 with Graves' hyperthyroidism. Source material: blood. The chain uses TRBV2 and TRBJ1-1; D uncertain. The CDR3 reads CASIWDPEAFF. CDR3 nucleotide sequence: TGTGCCAGCATATGGGATCCTGAAGCTTTCTTT. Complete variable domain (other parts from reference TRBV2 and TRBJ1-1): EPEVTQTPSHQVTQMGQEVILRCVPISNHLYFYWYRQILGQKVEFLVSFYNNEISEKSEIFDDQFSVERPDGSNFTLKIRSTKLEDSAMYFCASIWDPEAFFGQGTRLTVV.